Listed below are T cell receptor beta chains from one sample, sequenced in a study of T cells after yellow fever vaccination. Via MiXCR, TCRdb re-called the 5' RACE reads, giving one row per CDR3 protein. The sample yields approximately 600,000 distinct CDR3 sequences, 9% to 15% seen once. Sequenced here: PBMCs, sampled on the day of the yellow fever booster vaccination. The receptors shown here come from a man aged 25-45 years who received the YFV17D yellow fever vaccine. CDR3s include the opening cysteine and the closing phenylalanine or tryptophan. A D gene is named only where the DNA matches it firmly. Size values are once, few and many counts, or a class for expanded clones, and some rows have none.

D gene: TRBD1
clone size: once
J gene: TRBJ2-7
V gene: TRBV29-1
CDR3 protein: CSVEGQGSPYEQYF
CDR3 DNA: TGCAGCGTGGAAGGACAGGGAAGCCCTTACGAGCAGTACTTC

D gene: TRBD2
clone size: NA
J gene: TRBJ2-7
V gene: TRBV9
CDR3 protein: CASSPRVAGDEQYF
CDR3 DNA: TGTGCCAGCAGCCCCCGCGTAGCGGGAGACGAGCAGTACTTC

D gene: NA
clone size: NA
J gene: TRBJ1-5
V gene: TRBV7-2
CDR3 protein: CASGLYNQPQHF
CDR3 DNA: TGTGCCAGCGGTCTGTACAATCAGCCCCAGCATTTT

D gene: NA
clone size: NA
J gene: TRBJ2-3
V gene: TRBV6-5
CDR3 protein: CASSYQVSTDTQYF
CDR3 DNA: TGTGCCAGCAGTTACCAAGTTAGCACAGATACGCAGTATTTT

D gene: NA
clone size: NA
J gene: TRBJ2-1
V gene: TRBV12-3/TRBV12-4
CDR3 protein: CASRAKGGEQFF
CDR3 DNA: TGTGCCAGCAGGGCGAAAGGGGGGGAGCAGTTCTTC

D gene: TRBD1
clone size: NA
J gene: TRBJ2-2
V gene: TRBV7-2
CDR3 protein: CASSTGAGELFF
CDR3 DNA: TGTGCCAGCAGCACAGGGGCCGGGGAGCTGTTTTTT

D gene: NA
clone size: NA
J gene: TRBJ2-5
V gene: TRBV20-1
CDR3 protein: CSATLGGSGETQYF
CDR3 DNA: TGCAGTGCTACACTTGGGGGTTCAGGGGAGACCCAGTACTTC

D gene: TRBD1
clone size: few
J gene: TRBJ1-1
V gene: TRBV20-1
CDR3 protein: CSARRWDRGRGTEAFF
CDR3 DNA: TGCAGTGCTAGGCGTTGGGACAGGGGGAGGGGGACTGAAGCTTTCTTT

D gene: NA
clone size: NA
J gene: TRBJ2-5
V gene: TRBV5-6
CDR3 protein: CASSNWWQETQYF
CDR3 DNA: TGTGCCAGCAGCAACTGGTGGCAAGAGACCCAGTACTTC

D gene: TRBD2
clone size: NA
J gene: TRBJ2-4
V gene: TRBV5-6
CDR3 protein: CASSLIAGSKNIQYF
CDR3 DNA: TGTGCCAGCAGCTTGATAGCGGGATCCAAAAACATTCAGTACTTC

D gene: TRBD2
clone size: few
J gene: TRBJ2-3
V gene: TRBV29-1
CDR3 protein: CSVRAGGNTDTQYF
CDR3 DNA: TGCAGCGTTCGGGCGGGAGGAAACACAGATACGCAGTATTTT

D gene: NA
clone size: few
J gene: TRBJ2-1
V gene: TRBV19
CDR3 protein: CASSIGSYNEQFF
CDR3 DNA: TGTGCCAGTTCGATTGGCTCCTACAATGAGCAGTTCTTC

D gene: NA
clone size: NA
J gene: TRBJ2-1
V gene: TRBV20-1
CDR3 protein: CSARDIEPSSEQFF
CDR3 DNA: TGCAGTGCTAGAGATATCGAGCCTTCCAGTGAGCAGTTCTTC

D gene: NA
clone size: NA
J gene: TRBJ2-7
V gene: TRBV10-3
CDR3 protein: CAISDTAVGWEYEQYF
CDR3 DNA: TGTGCCATCAGTGACACCGCGGTGGGGTGGGAATACGAGCAGTACTTC

D gene: NA
clone size: few
J gene: TRBJ1-2
V gene: TRBV29-1
CDR3 protein: CSVLGQGHYGYTF
CDR3 DNA: TGCAGCGTTCTAGGGCAGGGCCACTATGGCTACACCTTC

D gene: NA
clone size: NA
J gene: TRBJ2-2
V gene: TRBV20-1
CDR3 protein: CSALKGGASNTGELFF
CDR3 DNA: TGCAGTGCTCTCAAGGGCGGGGCGTCGAACACCGGGGAGCTGTTTTTT

D gene: NA
clone size: NA
J gene: TRBJ1-2
V gene: TRBV25-1
CDR3 protein: CASSDSVTAYGYTF
CDR3 DNA: TGTGCCAGCAGTGATTCCGTGACAGCCTATGGCTACACCTTC

D gene: NA
clone size: once
J gene: TRBJ2-5
V gene: TRBV20-1
CDR3 protein: CSASRRTKETQYF
CDR3 DNA: TGCAGTGCTTCACGACGGACAAAAGAGACCCAGTACTTC

D gene: NA
clone size: NA
J gene: TRBJ2-7
V gene: TRBV5-4
CDR3 protein: CASSDLSEQYF
CDR3 DNA: TGTGCCAGCAGCGATCTGAGCGAGCAGTACTTC

D gene: TRBD2
clone size: few
J gene: TRBJ2-5
V gene: TRBV20-1
CDR3 protein: CSARDATSVYQETQYF
CDR3 DNA: TGCAGTGCTAGAGATGCGACTAGCGTGTACCAAGAGACCCAGTACTTC

D gene: NA
clone size: NA
J gene: TRBJ2-1
V gene: TRBV6-5
CDR3 protein: CASSYSLSGTQGQFF
CDR3 DNA: TGTGCCAGCAGTTACTCGTTATCAGGGACCCAAGGGCAGTTCTTC

D gene: TRBD2
clone size: few
J gene: TRBJ2-1
V gene: TRBV25-1
CDR3 protein: CASSDVGLAANEQFF
CDR3 DNA: TGTGCCAGCAGTGACGTCGGACTAGCGGCCAATGAGCAGTTCTTC

D gene: NA
clone size: NA
J gene: TRBJ2-1
V gene: TRBV7-2
CDR3 protein: CASIALRSVRNEQFF
CDR3 DNA: TGTGCCAGCATAGCCCTCCGGAGTGTGAGGAATGAGCAGTTCTTC

D gene: NA
clone size: NA
J gene: TRBJ2-7
V gene: TRBV9
CDR3 protein: CASSRSGGGGNYEQYF
CDR3 DNA: TGTGCCAGCAGTCGCAGCGGTGGAGGGGGGAACTACGAGCAGTACTTC

D gene: TRBD1
clone size: NA
J gene: TRBJ1-5
V gene: TRBV20-1
CDR3 protein: CSAKRQGGVNQPQHF
CDR3 DNA: TGCAGTGCTAAAAGACAGGGAGGGGTGAATCAGCCCCAGCATTTT

D gene: NA
clone size: NA
J gene: TRBJ2-3
V gene: TRBV25-1
CDR3 protein: CASSGITSTDTQYF
CDR3 DNA: TGTGCCAGCAGTGGTATTACTAGCACAGATACGCAGTATTTT

D gene: NA
clone size: few
J gene: TRBJ2-5
V gene: TRBV19
CDR3 protein: CASSIPGYGQETQYF
CDR3 DNA: TGTGCCAGTAGTATTCCGGGTTACGGACAAGAGACCCAGTACTTC

D gene: NA
clone size: NA
J gene: TRBJ1-1
V gene: TRBV10-3
CDR3 protein: CAISEMALNTEAFF
CDR3 DNA: TGTGCCATCAGTGAAATGGCTCTGAACACTGAAGCTTTCTTT

D gene: TRBD2
clone size: many
J gene: TRBJ2-1
V gene: TRBV6-2/TRBV6-3
CDR3 protein: CASRDRRTSETETYNEQFF
CDR3 DNA: TGTGCCAGCCGAGATCGGAGGACTAGCGAAACCGAGACCTACAATGAGCAGTTCTTC

D gene: NA
clone size: few
J gene: TRBJ2-1
V gene: TRBV7-9
CDR3 protein: CASSLKSGGADNEQFF
CDR3 DNA: TGTGCCAGCAGCCTAAAAAGCGGAGGGGCGGACAATGAGCAGTTCTTC

D gene: NA
clone size: NA
J gene: TRBJ2-3
V gene: TRBV20-1
CDR3 protein: CSAGDSTDTQYF
CDR3 DNA: TGCAGTGCCGGGGATAGCACAGATACGCAGTATTTT

D gene: NA
clone size: few
J gene: TRBJ2-3
V gene: TRBV18
CDR3 protein: CASSPLRQSTDTQYF
CDR3 DNA: TGTGCCAGCTCACCACTTAGGCAAAGCACAGATACGCAGTATTTT

D gene: TRBD1
clone size: NA
J gene: TRBJ2-1
V gene: TRBV7-9
CDR3 protein: CASSLRDRVYEQFF
CDR3 DNA: TGTGCCAGCAGCTTAAGGGACAGGGTGTATGAGCAGTTCTTC

D gene: TRBD1
clone size: NA
J gene: TRBJ2-2
V gene: TRBV20-1
CDR3 protein: CSALTGHTGELFF
CDR3 DNA: TGCAGTGCTTTGACAGGGCACACCGGGGAGCTGTTTTTT

D gene: TRBD2
clone size: once
J gene: TRBJ2-2
V gene: TRBV29-1
CDR3 protein: CSATGTSTGELFF
CDR3 DNA: TGCAGCGCCACCGGGACTAGCACCGGGGAGCTGTTTTTT

D gene: NA
clone size: many
J gene: TRBJ2-4
V gene: TRBV27
CDR3 protein: CASSLNGKNIQYF
CDR3 DNA: TGTGCCAGCAGTTTGAACGGCAAAAACATTCAGTACTTC

D gene: NA
clone size: NA
J gene: TRBJ2-1
V gene: TRBV5-1
CDR3 protein: CASSKSLGDNEQFF
CDR3 DNA: TGCGCCAGCAGCAAGTCCTTGGGGGACAATGAGCAGTTCTTC

D gene: TRBD1
clone size: few
J gene: TRBJ1-4
V gene: TRBV6-5
CDR3 protein: CASSYGLTGWNEKLFF
CDR3 DNA: TGTGCCAGCAGTTACGGATTGACAGGGTGGAATGAAAAACTGTTTTTT

D gene: NA
clone size: NA
J gene: TRBJ2-6
V gene: TRBV6-2/TRBV6-3
CDR3 protein: CASSDQDGFSGANVLTF
CDR3 DNA: TGTGCCAGCAGTGATCAGGACGGCTTCTCTGGGGCCAACGTCCTGACTTTC

D gene: TRBD2
clone size: NA
J gene: TRBJ2-3
V gene: TRBV5-4
CDR3 protein: CASSISGRLPGTQYF
CDR3 DNA: TGTGCCAGCAGCATTAGCGGGAGGCTCCCTGGTACGCAGTATTTT

D gene: TRBD1
clone size: many
J gene: TRBJ2-7
V gene: TRBV20-1
CDR3 protein: CSAAPGTVGYEQYF
CDR3 DNA: TGCAGTGCTGCACCCGGGACAGTGGGCTACGAGCAGTACTTC

D gene: NA
clone size: NA
J gene: TRBJ2-1
V gene: TRBV15
CDR3 protein: CATSRPGGQEHEQFF
CDR3 DNA: TGTGCCACCAGTAGGCCGGGAGGACAGGAGCATGAGCAGTTCTTC

D gene: NA
clone size: few
J gene: TRBJ2-7
V gene: TRBV29-1
CDR3 protein: CSVGAGGDEQYF
CDR3 DNA: TGCAGCGTTGGGGCAGGAGGGGACGAGCAGTACTTC

D gene: NA
clone size: few
J gene: TRBJ2-7
V gene: TRBV20-1
CDR3 protein: CSAPDRNEQYF
CDR3 DNA: TGCAGTGCCCCCGACAGAAACGAGCAGTACTTC

D gene: NA
clone size: many
J gene: TRBJ1-5
V gene: TRBV29-1
CDR3 protein: CSVGGGTGNQPQHF
CDR3 DNA: TGCAGCGTTGGTGGAGGGACGGGGAATCAGCCCCAGCATTTT

D gene: NA
clone size: NA
J gene: TRBJ2-7
V gene: TRBV5-4
CDR3 protein: CASSHLGPTYEQYF
CDR3 DNA: TGTGCCAGCAGCCACCTGGGACCGACCTACGAGCAGTACTTC

D gene: NA
clone size: few
J gene: TRBJ2-5
V gene: TRBV21-1
CDR3 protein: CASSKESKASQETQYF
CDR3 DNA: TGTGCCAGCAGCAAAGAATCGAAGGCTAGCCAAGAGACCCAGTACTTC

D gene: TRBD1
clone size: NA
J gene: TRBJ2-5
V gene: TRBV5-1
CDR3 protein: CASSPRQGMYQETQYF
CDR3 DNA: TGCGCCAGCAGCCCCCGACAGGGGATGTACCAAGAGACCCAGTACTTC